One and the same sample provided the 21 T cell receptor beta chains below, sequenced in a study of vaccination effects on CD4 cells after COVID-19. No antigen has been identified for these receptors. The table came from immunoSEQ multiplex PCR; TCRdb's copy has only in-frame clones and leaves some out. This sample yields approximately 40,000 clones, of which 73% are seen a single time; about a third belongs to the top ten. Expansion of antigen-specific CD4+ T cells with viral peptide pools was carried out by the ViraFEST assay before sequencing. Isolating CD4+ T cells followed 9 to 10 days of culture. PCR confirmed that the person was infected with SARS-CoV-2 between March and December 2020. The sample here was CD4+ T cells from PBMCs cultured with a peptide pool, taken before COVID-19 vaccination. These TCRs come from a human donor who had a prior SARS-CoV-2 infection.

V and J are TRBV6-5 and TRBJ2-1; TRBD2 aligns across 11 bases. This CDR3 has 15 amino acids. Germline-derived CDR1 and CDR2 are MNHEY and SVGAGI. V trimming: 5 bases; J trimming: 3 bases; junction bases outside the gene matches: 3. CDR3 nucleotides: TGTGCCAGCAGTAAGGGACTAGCGGACTACAATGAGCAGTTCTTC. Translating gives CASSKGLADYNEQFF.

The chain has TRBV6-6 and TRBJ1-2, with unresolved D. The CDR3 is made up of 10 amino acids. The germline V gene encodes CDR1 MNHNY and CDR2 SVGAGI (reference sequence). Trimming took 8 bases from V and 5 from J, leaving 6 bases between them. CDR3 sequence reads: CASGQYGYTF. The CDR3 DNA sequence: TGTGCCAGCGGGCAGTATGGCTACACCTTC.

The rearrangement joins TRBV6-1 to TRBJ2-1; 11 bases align to TRBD2. CDR1 is MNHNS, CDR2 SASEGT, per germline. The V gene end was trimmed by 4 bases and the J gene end by 7 bases; junction bases not matched to a gene: 12. This CDR3 is 17 amino acids long. CDR3 coding DNA: TGTGCCAGCAGTGTCCACTTACTAGCGGGAGATGGGAATGAGCAGTTCTTC. It translates to CASSVHLLAGDGNEQFF.

The V call is TRBV3-1 (or the pseudogene TRBV3-2), the J call TRBJ1-4; the match to TRBD1 covers 10 bases. The CDR3 sequence is 16 residues long. J gave up 7 bases and V 4 bases, and 9 bases lay outside the gene matches. In germline, CDR1 is LGHDT, CDR2 YNNKEL (reference sequence). In DNA form, the CDR3 reads TGTGCCAGCAGCCCTTGGTCCGGGACAGGGGTTGAAAAACTGTTTTTT. This sequence encodes CASSPWSGTGVEKLFF.

The rearrangement uses TRBV7-9 and TRBJ1-2; TRBD1 agrees at 8 bases. With V trimmed by 2 bases and J by 6 bases, 11 bases remained unmatched. This CDR3 contains 16 residues. The germline CDR1 and CDR2 sequences are SEHNR and FQNEAQ (reference sequence). The CDR3 DNA follows: TGTGCCAGCAGCTTAAGACAGTTGCAGGGGGCTAATGGCTACACCTTC. This translates into CASSLRQLQGANGYTF. Full variable domain (remainder filled in from reference TRBV7-9 and TRBJ1-2): DTGVSQNPRHKITKRGQNVTFRCDPISEHNRLYWYRQTLGQGPEFLTYFQNEAQLEKSRLLSDRFSAERPKGSFSTLEIQRTEQGDSAMYLCASSLRQLQGANGYTFGSGTRLTVV.

This rearrangement joins TRBV7-9 to TRBJ1-4; weak D call: TRBD1 (6 bases). Deletions cut 5 bases from V and 8 bases from J, with 12 bases between. Per the germline V gene, CDR1 is SEHNR and CDR2 is FQNEAQ (reference sequence). The CDR3 totals 13 residues. CDR3 nucleotides: TGTGCCAGCAGCGAACAGGGATTGGAAAAACTGTTTTTT. Translating gives CASSEQGLEKLFF.

The chain links TRBV7-9 to TRBJ2-7; either TRBD1 or TRBD2 may fit D (6 bases each). The CDR3 totals 13 residues. Trimming pared 4 bases from V and 5 bases from J, leaving 12 bases between. The germline V gene encodes CDR1 SEHNR and CDR2 FQNEAQ (reference sequence). The CDR3: CASSSSGGHEQYF. The CDR3 nucleotides are TGTGCCAGCAGCTCCTCCGGGGGCCACGAGCAGTACTTC. Combining the CDR3 with reference TRBV7-9 and TRBJ2-7 gives the whole variable domain DTGVSQNPRHKITKRGQNVTFRCDPISEHNRLYWYRQTLGQGPEFLTYFQNEAQLEKSRLLSDRFSAERPKGSFSTLEIQRTEQGDSAMYLCASSSSGGHEQYFGPGTRLTVT.

This clone has just one count. Compared with germline, one end of the junction differs, possibly owing to a read error. The chain recombines TRBV18 with TRBJ1-2, with 8 bases identical to TRBD1. This CDR3 contains 16 residues. Germline V CDR1 and CDR2: KGHSH, LQKENI. This CDR3 reads CASSSPRQGKNYGYTF. Here the CDR3 DNA reads TGTGCCAGCTCATCACCCAGACAGGGGAAAAACTATGGCTACACCTTC.

This clone was found a few times. The chain has TRBV2 and TRBJ2-6; 9 positions match TRBD1. With 6 bases clipped from V and 4 bases from J, the junction kept 7 bases outside the gene matches. Germline CDR1 reads SNHLY; CDR2 reads FYNNEI. The CDR3 covers 16 residues. CDR3 loop: CASRVTGGAGANVLTF. The CDR3 DNA is TGTGCCAGCAGGGTCACAGGGGGCGCAGGGGCCAACGTCCTGACTTTC.

A few counts support this clone. This chain uses TRBV3-1 (or the pseudogene TRBV3-2) with TRBJ2-5, with D perhaps matching TRBD1 or TRBD2 (5 bases each). This CDR3 contains 16 residues. Trimming stripped 3 bases from V and 0 bases from J, with 14 bases between. The V gene's germline CDR1 is LGHDT and CDR2 YNNKEL (reference sequence). Here the CDR3 DNA reads TGTGCCAGCAGCCAGGGGACCCCAACGTACCAAGAGACCCAGTACTTC. This gives the protein CASSQGTPTYQETQYF.

The chain has TRBV2 and TRBJ2-5; 10 bases fit TRBD2. J gave up 3 bases and V 10 bases, and 5 bases lay outside the gene matches. The length of the CDR3 is 13 residues. The germline gives CDR1 SNHLY, CDR2 FYNNEI. This chain's CDR3 is CATGGLAEETQYF. The CDR3 coding sequence is TGTGCCACAGGAGGACTAGCGGAAGAGACCCAGTACTTC. Supplemented by reference TRBV2 and TRBJ2-5, the full variable domain reads EPEVTQTPSHQVTQMGQEVILRCVPISNHLYFYWYRQILGQKVEFLVSFYNNEISEKSEIFDDQFSVERPDGSNFTLKIRSTKLEDSAMYFCATGGLAEETQYFGPGTRLLVL.

DNA for the CDR3: TGCGCCAGCAGCCAAGAGGGGGACAGCTATCTTGAAAAACTGTTTTTT. Encoded protein: CASSQEGDSYLEKLFF. This rearrangement joins TRBV4-1 to TRBJ1-4, with TRBD1 matching over 7 bases. V lost 0 bases to trimming and J lost 7 bases; unmatched junction nucleotides: 8. The CDR3 length is 16 residues. CDR1 and CDR2 (germline): MGHRA, YSYEKL.

The CDR3 region has the DNA TGTGCCAGCAGCCCGGGACTAGCGGACACAGATACGCAGTATTTT. This translates into CASSPGLADTDTQYF. The chain has TRBV7-2 and TRBJ2-3, with 11 bases identical to TRBD2. The V segment lost 5 bases and the J segment 2 bases; nucleotides outside the gene matches: 3. This CDR3 contains 15 residues. Germline CDR1 SGHTA, CDR2 FQGNSA.

This chain joins TRBV6-6 and TRBJ1-3, with 7 bases that match TRBD1. CDR3 size: 15 residues. V was pared by 6 bases and J by 1 base, with 6 bases of the junction left unmatched. The germline V gene has CDR1 MNHNY and CDR2 SVGAGI (reference sequence). The CDR3 DNA sequence: TGTGCCAGCAGCAGACAGGGATGGTCTGGAAACACCATATATTTT. As protein: CASSRQGWSGNTIYF.

The CDR3 here is CAGKLGAGEDTQYF. CDR3 sequence (DNA): TGTGCCGGGAAGTTAGGTGCGGGGGAGGATACGCAGTATTTT. The chain links TRBV10-3 to TRBJ2-3; 7 positions agree with TRBD2. V shed 11 bases, J shed 6 bases, and the junction held 14 bases outside the gene matches. Germline-derived CDR1 and CDR2 are ENHRY and SYGVKD. There are 14 residues in the CDR3.

The chain joins TRBV20-1 to TRBJ2-5; 8 bases map to TRBD2. The germline V gene encodes CDR1 DFQATT and CDR2 SNEGSKA (reference sequence). This CDR3 contains 14 residues. Germline trimming cut 6 bases from V and 8 bases from J; bases unmatched to any gene: 14. This CDR3 reads CSASPRGGPVTQYF. The DNA of the CDR3 is TGCAGTGCAAGTCCCCGGGGGGGCCCAGTTACCCAGTACTTC.

This chain uses TRBV5-8 with TRBJ2-7; TRBD1 matches at 9 bases. There are 12 residues in the CDR3. CDR1 SGHTS and CDR2 YDEGEE come from the germline V gene. V was pared by 1 base and J by 12 bases, with 5 bases of the junction left unmatched. The CDR3 is CASSLSWTGVYF. The CDR3 region has the DNA TGTGCCAGCAGCTTGTCTTGGACAGGGGTGTACTTC.

This chain uses TRBV30 with TRBJ2-3; D call uncertain. The germline V and J ends were trimmed by 0 bases and 3 bases, with 10 bases remaining between them. The CDR3 runs 14 residues. Germline V gives CDR1 GTSNPN, CDR2 SVGIG (reference sequence). CDR3 region: CAWSVNLWTDTQYF. CDR3 bases: TGTGCCTGGAGTGTAAACTTATGGACAGATACGCAGTATTTT.

V is TRBV5-1 and J is TRBJ2-2, with TRBD1 matching 7 bases. Germline V gene lookup returns CDR1 SGHRS and CDR2 YFSETQ. The J segment lost 2 bases and the V segment lost 0 bases, leaving 4 bases of the junction unmatched. This CDR3 has 16 amino acids. CDR3 DNA: TGCGCCAGCAGCTTGGGGCAGGGGGACAACACCGGGGAGCTGTTTTTT. Protein sequence: CASSLGQGDNTGELFF.

The V call is TRBV18, the J call TRBJ2-7; 7 nucleotides agree with TRBD2. The CDR3 length is 15 residues. Germline CDR1 is KGHSH and CDR2 is LQKENI. Trimming removed 4 bases from V and 3 bases from J; junction bases left unmatched: 9. The CDR3 reads CASSLTGGGDYEQYF. CDR3 bases: TGTGCCAGCTCACTAACCGGCGGGGGTGACTACGAGCAGTACTTC.

This clone was seen only once. The chain employs TRBV18 and TRBJ1-2, with TRBD1 as a possible D gene (5 bases). CDR1 and CDR2 from the germline V gene are KGHSH and LQKENI. The V gene lost 3 bases and the J gene lost 3 bases, with 14 bases spanning the gap. The CDR3 is 15 amino acids. The CDR3 loop reads CASSPDEGQDYGYTF. The CDR3 DNA is TGTGCCAGCTCACCGGACGAGGGGCAAGACTATGGCTACACCTTC. The variable domain in full, with the rest retrieved from reference TRBV18 and TRBJ1-2, is NAGVMQNPRHLVRRRGQEARLRCSPMKGHSHVYWYRQLPEEGLKFMVYLQKENIIDESGMPKERFSAEFPKEGPSILRIQQVVRGDSAAYFCASSPDEGQDYGYTFGSGTRLTVV.